The 19 T cell receptor beta chains below come from one sample, sequenced in a study of T cell responses to AZD1222 COVID-19 vaccine. Libraries were prepared by immunoSEQ multiplex PCR; TCRdb keeps only in-frame clonotypes and omits some of them. The sample includes around 120,000 clones, roughly 88% seen only once; the top ten take approximately 26%. The specimen comprised peripheral blood, sampled 28 days after the second AZD1222 dose. The receptors stem from an adult who received the AZD1222 COVID-19 vaccine.

The chain joins TRBV28 to TRBJ1-1; D might be TRBD1 (6 bases). The CDR3 runs 15 residues. Between the trimmed V and J ends, which lost 0 bases and 11 bases, there was a span of 19 bases. Germline CDR1 MDHEN, CDR2 SYDVKM. The CDR3 loop is CASSLWGANLQEAFF. In DNA, the CDR3 is TGTGCCAGCAGTTTATGGGGGGCGAACTTGCAAGAGGCTTTCTTT.

This clone was counted a single time. The rearrangement uses TRBV4-3 and TRBJ1-1; 7 positions match TRBD1. The germline gives CDR1 LGHNA, CDR2 YSLEER. V lost 3 bases, J lost 5 bases, and 12 bases stayed unmatched. The CDR3 consists of 16 residues. The CDR3, as DNA: TGCGCCAGCAGCCATCTCTGGGAAGGGGGCGAAACTGAAGCTTTCTTT. Its protein product is CASSHLWEGGETEAFF.

The chain carries TRBV7-2 and TRBJ1-5; a possible D gene is TRBD1 (5 bases). The ends were cut back, 4 bases at V and 3 bases at J, with 10 bases in the middle. The CDR3 runs to 14 residues. Per the germline V gene, CDR1 is SGHTA and CDR2 is FQGNSA. The CDR3 DNA reads TGTGCCAGCAGCTCGGGACTTTCCAATCAGCCCCAGCATTTT. Its translation is CASSSGLSNQPQHF.

This chain links TRBV3-1 (or the pseudogene TRBV3-2) with TRBJ2-7; 12 positions match TRBD2. Germline V gene sequence: CDR1 LGHDT, CDR2 YNNKEL (reference sequence). V shed 5 bases and J 10 bases; nucleotides not matched to a gene: 9. CDR3 length: 14 amino acids. The CDR3 reads CASSNRLAGALQYF. The CDR3 region has the DNA TGTGCCAGCAGCAATAGACTAGCGGGGGCTCTTCAGTACTTC.

The rearrangement joins TRBV19 to TRBJ2-5; 8 bases line up with TRBD1. This CDR3 spans 16 amino acids. Germline loops: CDR1 LNHDA, CDR2 SQIVND (reference sequence). V shed 5 bases, J shed 5 bases, and the junction held 13 bases outside the gene matches. Written as DNA, the CDR3 is TGTGCCAGTAGTGTCAGGGGGCGACAAGGTCTTGAGACCCAGTACTTC. This encodes CASSVRGRQGLETQYF.

The chain combines TRBV19 with TRBJ1-1; the D gene is possibly TRBD1 (6 bases). V was cut by 7 bases and J by 7 bases, with 16 bases left in between. The germline V gene encodes CDR1 LNHDA and CDR2 SQIVND (reference sequence). This CDR3 is built from 13 residues. CDR3 amino acids: CASNGRGIREAFF. The CDR3 DNA is TGTGCCAGTAACGGCAGGGGTATCCGTGAAGCTTTCTTT.

V usage is TRBV2 and J usage is TRBJ2-7; tentatively, D is TRBD1 or TRBD2 (5 bases each). Trimming shortened V by 3 bases and J by 2 bases, and 11 bases separated the two germline ends. This CDR3 has 14 amino acids. Germline-derived CDR1 and CDR2 are SNHLY and FYNNEI. The CDR3 sequence: CASSEGRGAYEQYF. CDR3 sequence (DNA): TGTGCCAGCAGTGAGGGGAGAGGGGCCTACGAGCAGTACTTC. The full variable domain, with the rest looked up from reference TRBV2 and TRBJ2-7, is EPEVTQTPSHQVTQMGQEVILRCVPISNHLYFYWYRQILGQKVEFLVSFYNNEISEKSEIFDDQFSVERPDGSNFTLKIRSTKLEDSAMYFCASSEGRGAYEQYFGPGTRLTVT.

The chain employs TRBV4-1 and TRBJ2-1; the match to TRBD2 covers 13 bases. Germline CDR1 is MGHRA and CDR2 is YSYEKL. V lost 6 bases and J lost 6; bases outside the gene matches: 5. The CDR3 extends over 15 amino acids. DNA for the CDR3: TGCGCCAGCAGAAGACTAGCGGGGGGAATCAATGAGCAGTTCTTC. Translated: CASRRLAGGINEQFF.

This clone turned up a few times. The chain recombines TRBV10-1 with TRBJ2-3, with TRBD2 matching 14 bases. The CDR3 is 17 residues long. The V and J ends lost 0 bases and 4 bases, in that order; junction bases with no gene match: 3. The germline CDR1 and CDR2 sequences are WNHNN and SYGVQD (reference sequence). The CDR3 DNA is TGCGCCAGCAGTGAGTCCCGACTAGCGGGGGGGCCAGATACGCAGTATTTT. Translated, it gives CASSESRLAGGPDTQYF.

The gene calls are TRBV29-1 and TRBJ1-1, with D tentatively TRBD1 (5 bases). The germline V gene encodes CDR1 SQVTM and CDR2 ANQGSEA. CDR3 length: 12 residues. V dropped 4 bases and J dropped 3 bases, with 9 bases sitting between them. In DNA, the CDR3 is TGCAGCGTTGGGCAGGGCGACACTGAAGCTTTCTTT. Protein: CSVGQGDTEAFF. The variable domain in full, completed from reference TRBV29-1 and TRBJ1-1, reads SAVISQKPSRDICQRGTSLTIQCQVDSQVTMMFWYRQQPGQSLTLIATANQGSEATYESGFVIDKFPISRPNLTFSTLTVSNMSPEDSSIYLCSVGQGDTEAFFGQGTRLTVV.

A few counts support this clone. The chain links TRBV14 to TRBJ1-2; weak D call: TRBD1 (5 bases). Germline loops: CDR1 SGHDN, CDR2 FVKESK. There are 15 residues in the CDR3. V was trimmed by 4 bases and J by 8 bases, leaving 20 bases between them. CDR3 in amino acids: CASSPYGTGVRGYTF. The CDR3 region has the DNA TGTGCCAGCAGCCCCTACGGGACGGGGGTTAGGGGCTACACCTTC.

The J gene is TRBJ1-1, the V gene TRBV10-3; no clear D gene. Deletions cut 5 bases from V and 11 bases from J, with 12 bases between. CDR1 and CDR2 from the germline V gene are ENHRY and SYGVKD. The CDR3 has 11 amino acids. DNA for the CDR3: TGTGCCATCAGTCCTGGTGAAAAGGCTTTCTTT. Translating gives CAISPGEKAFF.

The chain links TRBV27 to TRBJ2-2, with a possible D match to TRBD2 (6 bases). The CDR3 runs 16 residues. Between the trimmed V and J ends, which lost 2 bases and 4 bases, there was a span of 14 bases. Germline values: CDR1 MNHEY, CDR2 SMNVEV (reference sequence). The CDR3 DNA is TGTGCCAGCAGTTTAGAGAGGCCCGGGGGCACCGGGGAGCTGTTTTTT. Protein: CASSLERPGGTGELFF.

The chain employs TRBV27 and TRBJ1-2, with a possible D match to TRBD1 (6 bases). V lost 5 bases, J lost 4 bases, and 8 bases lay in between. Per germline, CDR1 MNHEY and CDR2 SMNVEV (reference sequence). CDR3 length: 12 residues. The CDR3, as DNA: TGTGCCAGCAGTCTCAGGGGCTATGGCTACACCTTC. Protein: CASSLRGYGYTF.

The chain couples TRBV11-2 to TRBJ1-1; D ambiguous. The CDR3 loop spans 16 amino acids. Per germline, CDR1 SGHAT and CDR2 FQNNGV. V was shortened by 1 base and J by 4 bases, with 16 bases between the two germline ends. CDR3 in amino acids: CASSLGSGGHFTEAFF. DNA for the CDR3: TGTGCCAGCAGCTTAGGTTCAGGTGGCCACTTCACTGAAGCTTTCTTT.

CDR3 DNA sequence: TGCGCCAGCAGCTTTGCGGGGGGAGACACCGGGGAGCTGTTTTTT. It codes for CASSFAGGDTGELFF. V gene TRBV5-1 combines with J gene TRBJ2-2, with 8 bases aligning to TRBD2. The CDR3 runs to 15 residues. The germline CDR1 and CDR2 sequences are SGHRS and YFSETQ. The V segment lost 2 bases and the J segment 3 bases; nucleotides outside the gene matches: 3.

The chain employs TRBV19 and TRBJ1-1; no firm D call. Trimming removed 2 bases from V and 4 bases from J, with 8 bases in between. Germline-derived CDR1 and CDR2 are LNHDA and SQIVND (reference sequence). CDR3 size: 13 residues. The CDR3 spells CASSITGITEAFF. The CDR3 coding sequence is TGTGCCAGTAGTATAACCGGAATCACTGAAGCTTTCTTT.

The chain joins TRBV14 to TRBJ2-4; TRBD1 matches at 8 bases. CDR3 length: 15 amino acids. CDR1 is SGHDN, CDR2 FVKESK, per germline. The V segment lost 4 bases and the J segment 0 bases; nucleotides outside the gene matches: 2. CDR3 sequence: CASSRQGRAKNIQYF. CDR3 DNA sequence: TGTGCCAGCAGCCGACAGGGGCGAGCCAAAAACATTCAGTACTTC.

This clone was seen at least ten times. The chain carries TRBV28 and TRBJ1-1; the match to TRBD1 covers 7 bases. Per germline, CDR1 MDHEN and CDR2 SYDVKM. The CDR3 is 16 amino acids. The J segment lost 1 base and the V segment lost 5 bases, leaving 10 bases of the junction unmatched. This chain's CDR3 is CASSQSQTGKNTEAFF. The CDR3 bases are TGTGCCAGCAGTCAGTCCCAGACAGGGAAGAACACTGAAGCTTTCTTT.